This T cell receptor (beta chain) derives from a study of T-cell reconstitution after alpha-beta-depleted transplantation in children (dated by TCRdb to 2016 to 2018). Turning to the overall study: T-cell immune reconstitution after TCRalphabeta/CD19-depleted allogeneic hematopoietic cell transplantation in children was quantitatively tracked in the study by means of TCR repertoire profiling.

To prepare the library, PCR was applied. The instrument given in TCRdb is Illumina HiSeq 2500. TCR libraries were prepared with molecular barcoding, using unique molecular identifiers to normalize TCRbeta repertoire quantification. In TCRdb, the public reads were trimmed at Q25 with fastp and aligned with MiXCR, with productive beta chains retained. Under each unique CDR3 protein, matching rows form one entry showing the most common genes and DNA. Across this sample there are about 270,000 distinct CDR3 sequences, with about 10% seen only once. The top ten hold around 10% of the sample. This clonotype was counted at least ten times. Its antigen is not yet known. No base quality values were provided; no much bigger clone lies one nucleotide off. CDR1 is given as DFQATT and CDR2 as SNEGSKA, both from the germline V gene (reference sequence). Counted from cysteine to phenylalanine, this CDR3 has 13 amino acids. The entry retains the CDR3 DNA only, 39 bases that are in frame from base 1. V lost 3 bases and J lost 7 bases, and the count of bases not matched to a germline gene is 4.

The TCR comes from a human donor who donated a stem cell graft to a child with SCID. This specimen was PBMCs from the stem cell graft donor, taken from the stem cell graft. Here the chain combines TRBV20-1 and TRBJ1-3; the central 9 bases match TRBD1. The sequenced DNA is TGCAGTGCTAGGTCGACAGGGGGGAACACCATATATTTT. This sequence encodes CSARSTGGNTIYF.